The clone carrying this T cell receptor (beta chain) has a handful of counts. Its antigen is not identified. A single record per CDR3 protein comes from TCRdb applying MiXCR to the reads. The repertoire holds almost 500,000 distinct CDR3 sequences, with roughly 10% as singletons. This entry is derived from a study of T cell repertoires in cytomegalovirus infection. Study overall: The public TCR beta signatures pointed to both CMV infection and matching HLA type.

This CDR3 region has 15 residues. V gave up 1 base and J gave up 3 bases; unmatched junction bases: 4. Per the germline V gene, CDR1 is SEHNR and CDR2 is FQNEAQ (reference sequence). The study, taken as a whole, reports: The response measured ex vivo was dominated by TCR beta clonotypes (HLA-C-restricted and CMV-specific).

The clonotype comes from a human donor in good health (CMV status not recorded). Some clones in this sample may be carry-over from other donors' samples. The J gene is TRBJ1-2, the V gene TRBV7-9, with 8 bases lining up with TRBD1. Sequencing was performed on PBMCs. CDR3 bases: TGTGCCAGCAGCTTAGACCTGGGACAGGACTATGGCTACACCTTC. Protein product: CASSLDLGQDYGYTF.